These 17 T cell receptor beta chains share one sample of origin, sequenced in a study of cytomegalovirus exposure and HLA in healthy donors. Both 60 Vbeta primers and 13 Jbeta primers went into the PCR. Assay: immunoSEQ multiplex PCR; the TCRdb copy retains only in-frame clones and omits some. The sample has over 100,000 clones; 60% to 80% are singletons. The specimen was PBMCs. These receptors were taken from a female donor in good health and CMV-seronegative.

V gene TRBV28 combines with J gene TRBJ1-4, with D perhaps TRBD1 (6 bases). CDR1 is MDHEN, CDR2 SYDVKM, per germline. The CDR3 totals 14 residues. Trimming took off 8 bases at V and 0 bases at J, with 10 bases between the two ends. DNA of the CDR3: TGTGCCAGCCACCCAGGGGCAACTAATGAAAAACTGTTTTTT. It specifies CASHPGATNEKLFF.

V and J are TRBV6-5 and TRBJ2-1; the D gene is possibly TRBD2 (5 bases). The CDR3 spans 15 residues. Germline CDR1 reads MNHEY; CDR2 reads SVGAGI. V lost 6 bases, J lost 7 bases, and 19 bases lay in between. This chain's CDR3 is CASRSPRDSTNEQFF. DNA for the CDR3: TGTGCCAGCAGGTCTCCCCGGGATTCTACGAATGAGCAGTTCTTC.

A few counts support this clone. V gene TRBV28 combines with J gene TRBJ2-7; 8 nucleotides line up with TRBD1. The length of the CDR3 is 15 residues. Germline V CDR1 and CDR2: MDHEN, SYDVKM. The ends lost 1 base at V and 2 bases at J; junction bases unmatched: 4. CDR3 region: CASSLLGTGPYEQYF. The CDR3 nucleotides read TGTGCCAGCAGTTTATTAGGGACAGGTCCCTACGAGCAGTACTTC.

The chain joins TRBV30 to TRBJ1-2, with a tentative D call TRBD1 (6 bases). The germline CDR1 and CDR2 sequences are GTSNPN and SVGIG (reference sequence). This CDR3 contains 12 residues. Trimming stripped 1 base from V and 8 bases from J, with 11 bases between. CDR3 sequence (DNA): TGTGCCTGGAGTGGAGGTACAGGGGGCTACACCTTC. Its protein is CAWSGGTGGYTF.

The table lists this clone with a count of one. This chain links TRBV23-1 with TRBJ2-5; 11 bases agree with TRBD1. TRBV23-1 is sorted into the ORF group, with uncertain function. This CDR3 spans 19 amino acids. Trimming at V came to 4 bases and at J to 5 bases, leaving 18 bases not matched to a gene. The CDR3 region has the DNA TGCGCCAGCAGTCCGTCATCAATGGGACAGGGGGTTCGCGCGGAGACCCAGTACTTC. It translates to CASSPSSMGQGVRAETQYF.

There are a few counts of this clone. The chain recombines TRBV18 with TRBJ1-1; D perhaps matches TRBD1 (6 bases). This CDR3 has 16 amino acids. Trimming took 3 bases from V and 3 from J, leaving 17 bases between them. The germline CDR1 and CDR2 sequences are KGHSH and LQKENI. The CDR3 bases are TGTGCCAGCTCACCGTCCCCCCTGGGGGCGGACACTGAAGCTTTCTTT. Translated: CASSPSPLGADTEAFF.

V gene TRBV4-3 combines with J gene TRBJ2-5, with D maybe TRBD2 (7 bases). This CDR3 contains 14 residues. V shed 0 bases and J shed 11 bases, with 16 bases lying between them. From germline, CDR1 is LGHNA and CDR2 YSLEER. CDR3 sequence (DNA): TGCGCCAGCAGCCAAGATGGGAGGGGGGAAGAGCAGTACTTC. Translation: CASSQDGRGEEQYF.

The CDR3 loop is CASSSPGQGVGDEQYF. CDR3 nucleotide sequence: TGTGCCAGCAGTTCCCCAGGGCAGGGGGTAGGGGACGAGCAGTACTTC. V usage is TRBV28 and J usage is TRBJ2-7, with 7 bases fitting TRBD1. Germline V gene lookup returns CDR1 MDHEN and CDR2 SYDVKM. After removal of 4 bases from V and 5 bases from J, the junction contained 14 bases not matched to a gene. The CDR3 has 16 residues. Based on the CDR3 plus reference TRBV28 and TRBJ2-7, the full variable domain is DVKVTQSSRYLVKRTGEKVFLECVQDMDHENMFWYRQDPGLGLRLIYFSYDVKMKEKGDIPEGYSVSREKKERFSLILESASTNQTSMYLCASSSPGQGVGDEQYFGPGTRLTVT.

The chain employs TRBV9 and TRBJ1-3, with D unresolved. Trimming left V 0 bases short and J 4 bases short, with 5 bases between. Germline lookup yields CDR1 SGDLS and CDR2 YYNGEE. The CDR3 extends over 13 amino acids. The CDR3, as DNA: TGTGCCAGCAGCGTAGAACGGGGAAACACCATATATTTT. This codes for CASSVERGNTIYF.

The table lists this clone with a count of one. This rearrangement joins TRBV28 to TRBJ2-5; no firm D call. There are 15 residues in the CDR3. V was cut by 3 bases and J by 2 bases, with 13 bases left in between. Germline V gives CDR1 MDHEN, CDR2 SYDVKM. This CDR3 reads CASSLPPLGQETQYF. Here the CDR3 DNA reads TGTGCCAGCAGTTTGCCCCCGCTAGGACAAGAGACCCAGTACTTC.

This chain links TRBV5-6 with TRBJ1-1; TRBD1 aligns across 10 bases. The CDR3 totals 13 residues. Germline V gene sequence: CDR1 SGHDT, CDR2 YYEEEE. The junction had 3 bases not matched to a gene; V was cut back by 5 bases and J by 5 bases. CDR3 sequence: CASRWDRGTEAFF. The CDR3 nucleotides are TGTGCCAGCAGATGGGACAGGGGAACTGAAGCTTTCTTT.

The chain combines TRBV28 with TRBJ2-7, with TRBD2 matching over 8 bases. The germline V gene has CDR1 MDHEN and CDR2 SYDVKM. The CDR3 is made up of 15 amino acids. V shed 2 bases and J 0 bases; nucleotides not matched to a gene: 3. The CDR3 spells CASSLRGTSSYEQYF. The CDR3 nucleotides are TGTGCCAGCAGTTTAAGAGGGACTAGCTCCTACGAGCAGTACTTC.

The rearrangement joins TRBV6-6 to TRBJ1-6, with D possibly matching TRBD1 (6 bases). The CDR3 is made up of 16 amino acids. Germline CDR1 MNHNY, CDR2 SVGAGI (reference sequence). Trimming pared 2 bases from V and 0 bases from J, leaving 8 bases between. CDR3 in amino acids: CASSYKDSSYNSPLHF. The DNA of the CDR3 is TGTGCCAGCAGTTACAAGGACAGCTCCTATAATTCACCCCTCCACTTT.

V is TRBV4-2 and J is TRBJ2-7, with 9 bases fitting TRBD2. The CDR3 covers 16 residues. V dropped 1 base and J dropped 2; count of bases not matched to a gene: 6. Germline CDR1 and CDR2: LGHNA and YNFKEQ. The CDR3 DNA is TGTGCCAGCAGCCAAGGACCAGCGGGAGGAGCCTACGAGCAGTACTTC. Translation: CASSQGPAGGAYEQYF.

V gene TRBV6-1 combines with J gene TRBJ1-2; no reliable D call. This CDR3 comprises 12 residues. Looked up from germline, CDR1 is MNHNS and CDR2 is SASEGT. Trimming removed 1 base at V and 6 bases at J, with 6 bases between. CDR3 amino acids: CASSEGHHGYTF. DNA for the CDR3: TGTGCCAGCAGTGAAGGGCATCATGGCTACACCTTC.

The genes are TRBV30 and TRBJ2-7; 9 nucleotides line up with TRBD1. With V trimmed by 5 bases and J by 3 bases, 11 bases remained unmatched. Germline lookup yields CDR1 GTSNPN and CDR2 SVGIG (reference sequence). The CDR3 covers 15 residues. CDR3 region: CAWARPQDRGYEQYF. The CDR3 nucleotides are TGTGCCTGGGCTAGACCCCAGGACAGGGGCTACGAGCAGTACTTC.

CDR3 nucleotides: TGTGCCAGCAGTCAGTACGGGGTTAGCAATCAGCCCCAGCATTTT. Amino acid sequence: CASSQYGVSNQPQHF. The chain has TRBV6-6 and TRBJ1-5; D is unclear. Germline CDR1 and CDR2: MNHNY and SVGAGI (reference sequence). This CDR3 spans 15 amino acids. V shed 5 bases and J shed 0 bases, with 11 bases lying between them.